This T cell receptor beta chain came from a study of T cell responses to AZD1222 COVID-19 vaccine. A note on this clone: The antigen remains unidentified.

Data came from immunoSEQ multiplex PCR; TCRdb stores just in-frame clones and leaves some out. The data show 83,000 or so clones, approximately 91% seen once. V was shortened by 5 bases and J by 0 bases, with 3 bases between the two germline ends. From germline, CDR1 is SGHRS and CDR2 YFSETQ. This CDR3 spans 11 amino acids. Second doses that came at about 4 or about 12 weeks were put together. Study results and limitations: Without day 14 samples, only post-peak T cell repertoires were studied. It should be noted that donors were predominantly white British and more often female, and clonal diversity was possibly underestimated. CD4 TCRs associated with vaccination spanned spike, dominating at 160-218 and 743-854.

This TCR was recovered from an adult who received the AZD1222 COVID-19 vaccine. The sequenced sample was peripheral blood, obtained 28 days after the second AZD1222 dose. The chain combines TRBV5-1 with TRBJ2-7; D is uncertain. In DNA form, the CDR3 reads TGCGCCAGCAGACGCTCCTACGAGCAGTACTTC. The encoded protein is CASRRSYEQYF.